This entry features one T cell receptor beta chain sequence. Its cognate antigen is unknown. Germline CDR1 is SNHLY and CDR2 is FYNNEI. V trimming: 4 bases; J trimming: 8 bases; junction bases outside the gene matches: 5. This CDR3 is 14 amino acids long. Generated by immunoSEQ multiplex PCR, the TCRdb table keeps only in-frame clones and is missing some. The sample lists about 130,000 clones, roughly nine tenths occurring once. This specimen belongs to a study of cytomegalovirus exposure and HLA in healthy donors. Study as a whole: In a later analysis, the 110 or so validation repertoires were reported to have used the same platform as the roughly 670 first-cohort repertoires.

General study results and limits: Cytomegalovirus status was reportedly diagnosed by the classifier with high sensitivity and specificity. Researchers catalogued roughly 150 TCR beta chains as cytomegalovirus-associated. The tendency of first-cohort TCR clusters to co-occur in the approximately 120 validation repertoires was identified by a subsequent analysis.

This clonotype was sampled from a woman between 18 and 30 years old in good health and CMV-seronegative. The rearrangement links TRBV2 to TRBJ1-4, with 9 bases fitting TRBD1. The sample taken for sequencing was PBMCs. The CDR3 DNA sequence: TGTGCCAGCAGTGTCGGGACAGGGCAAGAAAAACTGTTTTTT. This translates into CASSVGTGQEKLFF.